A single sample is the source of the 29 T cell receptor beta chains below, sequenced in a study of blood T cell repertoires in COVID-19. The data were produced by immunoSEQ multiplex PCR, yet TCRdb's version contains in-frame clones alone and is incomplete. The data hold about 70,000 clones, with roughly 83% observed a single time. The material sequenced was peripheral blood. The source is a man aged 25-45 years with COVID-19, enrolled during active disease.

This chain connects TRBV6-4 to TRBJ1-5; 7 nucleotides line up with TRBD1. CDR1 MRHNA and CDR2 SNTAGT come from the germline V gene. The length of the CDR3 is 13 residues. With V trimmed by 6 bases and J by 5 bases, 4 bases remained unmatched. The CDR3 DNA reads as TGTGCCAGCAGCGCGGGACAGTATCAGCCCCAGCATTTT. Translation gives CASSAGQYQPQHF.

This sequence joins TRBV12-1 and TRBJ2-3; the tabulated D call, TRBD2, remains unverified against the DNA. TRBV12-1 is a pseudogene locus. The CDR3 totals 17 residues. The CDR3 loop is CASSFARGGKAPDTQYF. CDR3 in DNA: TGTGCCAGCAGCTTTGCGCGCGGCGGGAAGGCCCCAGATACGCAGTATTTT.

The genes are TRBV6-5 and TRBJ1-1; TRBD1 agrees at 8 bases. Unmatched junction bases numbered 12, after V lost 5 bases and J lost 7 bases. CDR1 and CDR2 from the germline V gene are MNHEY and SVGAGI. This CDR3 comprises 15 residues. The CDR3 loop reads CASSPTATGGSEAFF. CDR3 in DNA: TGTGCCAGCAGTCCAACCGCTACAGGGGGAAGTGAAGCTTTCTTT.

This chain joins TRBV27 and TRBJ2-1; 10 bases fit TRBD2. The CDR3 covers 15 residues. Looked up from germline, CDR1 is MNHEY and CDR2 is SMNVEV (reference sequence). Unmatched junction bases numbered 5, after V lost 1 base and J lost 8 bases. The CDR3: CASSLWASGSYEQFF. The CDR3 bases are TGTGCCAGCAGTTTATGGGCTAGCGGGAGCTATGAGCAGTTCTTC.

The chain employs TRBV4-2 and TRBJ2-3; 16 nucleotides line up with TRBD2. This CDR3 contains 18 residues. Trimming cost V 7 bases and J 2 bases; bases outside gene matches: 9. CDR1 is LGHNA, CDR2 YNFKEQ, per germline. The CDR3 protein is CASKGGLAGGPNTDTQYF. DNA for the CDR3: TGTGCCAGCAAAGGGGGACTAGCGGGAGGGCCTAACACAGATACGCAGTATTTT.

This clone came up a few times. This chain joins TRBV7-9 and TRBJ2-7, with D possibly being TRBD1 (6 bases). V lost 5 bases, J lost 0 bases, and 17 bases lay in between. Germline CDR1 and CDR2: SEHNR and FQNEAQ (reference sequence). There are 16 residues in the CDR3. The CDR3 region has the DNA TGTGCCAGCAGCGATGACGCAGGACAGCACTCCTACGAGCAGTACTTC. It yields the protein CASSDDAGQHSYEQYF.

V is TRBV18 and J is TRBJ2-7; possible D gene TRBD1, 5 bases. V lost 1 base, J lost 0 bases, and 13 bases lay in between. The germline CDR1 and CDR2 sequences are KGHSH and LQKENI. The CDR3 is 16 residues long. As DNA, the CDR3 is TGTGCCAGCTCACCACGGGAAGGGGCGGACTCCTACGAGCAGTACTTC. Residues: CASSPREGADSYEQYF.

The CDR3 DNA sequence: TGTGCCACCAGTGAAAGGGGACAGGGCTACAATGAGCAGTTCTTC. Translated, it gives CATSERGQGYNEQFF. The chain combines TRBV24-1 with TRBJ2-1; TRBD1 aligns across 9 bases. V dropped 4 bases and J dropped 3; count of bases not matched to a gene: 3. The germline V gene has CDR1 KGHDR and CDR2 SFDVKD. This CDR3 has 15 residues.

The chain employs TRBV18 and TRBJ1-4; D uncertain. This CDR3 spans 13 amino acids. With 3 bases removed from V and 7 bases from J, the gap between germline ends came to 9 bases. Germline CDR1 reads KGHSH; CDR2 reads LQKENI. This chain's CDR3 is CASSPLRSEKLFF. The CDR3 nucleotides are TGTGCCAGCTCACCCTTAAGGAGTGAAAAACTGTTTTTT.

This clone was counted only a few times. The chain is built from TRBV9 and TRBJ2-1; 7 nucleotides align to TRBD2. This CDR3 has 15 amino acids. In germline, CDR1 is SGDLS, CDR2 YYNGEE. With V trimmed by 4 bases and J by 7 bases, 11 bases remained unmatched. CDR3 residues: CASSSLSGEGNEQFF. DNA for the CDR3: TGTGCCAGCAGCTCCCTCTCGGGGGAGGGTAATGAGCAGTTCTTC.

This rearrangement joins TRBV7-2 to TRBJ2-2; weak D call: TRBD1 (5 bases). Looked up from germline, CDR1 is SGHTA and CDR2 is FQGNSA. The CDR3 totals 16 residues. The V end lost 1 base, the J end lost 2 bases, and 11 bases lay between the germline ends. In DNA, the CDR3 is TGTGCCAGCAGCTTAGAGGCAGGGCTAAACACCGGGGAGCTGTTTTTT. It translates to CASSLEAGLNTGELFF.

The chain employs TRBV28 and TRBJ2-5; D not certain. CDR1 and CDR2 from the germline V gene are MDHEN and SYDVKM. This CDR3 region has 15 residues. V shed 5 bases and J shed 4 bases, with 17 bases lying between them. The CDR3, as DNA: TGTGCCAGCAGTCGGCAGGCCGTAAGAAGAGAGACCCAGTACTTC. Translating it yields CASSRQAVRRETQYF.

This chain connects TRBV30 to TRBJ1-3, with TRBD1 matching 9 bases. Unmatched junction bases numbered 6, after V lost 4 bases and J lost 5 bases. The CDR3 has 14 amino acids. From germline, CDR1 is GTSNPN and CDR2 SVGIG (reference sequence). CDR3 in DNA: TGTGCCTGGACCACAGGGGGCCGAAGAAACACCATATATTTT. As protein: CAWTTGGRRNTIYF.

The chain joins TRBV6-1 to TRBJ1-5, with a weak D call TRBD1 (6 bases). Germline assignment: CDR1 MNHNS and CDR2 SASEGT. This CDR3 spans 16 amino acids. V lost 3 bases and J 2 bases, leaving 14 bases between the germline ends. For the CDR3, the DNA is TGTGCCAGCAGTGATTGGGGGGGCGTCGGCAATCAGCCCCAGCATTTT. Protein product: CASSDWGGVGNQPQHF.

This clone was detected only a few times. The chain couples TRBV30 to TRBJ1-3, with no clear D. The CDR3 contains 11 residues. Deletions cut 3 bases from V and 4 bases from J, with 4 bases between. Germline V gene lookup returns CDR1 GTSNPN and CDR2 SVGIG (reference sequence). The CDR3 coding sequence is TGTGCCTGGAGGACAGGAAACACCATATATTTT. This codes for CAWRTGNTIYF.

V usage is TRBV4-3 and J usage is TRBJ1-2; 8 nucleotides match TRBD1. The length of the CDR3 is 16 residues. V lost 3 bases to trimming and J lost 4 bases; unmatched junction nucleotides: 10. Germline V gene sequence: CDR1 LGHNA, CDR2 YSLEER. This CDR3 reads CASSQARQGLPYGYTF. The CDR3 nucleotides are TGCGCCAGCAGCCAGGCCCGACAGGGGTTACCCTATGGCTACACCTTC.

V usage is TRBV10-3 and J usage is TRBJ2-1; 9 nucleotides agree with TRBD1. CDR3 length: 14 amino acids. V trimming: 6 bases; J trimming: 8 bases; junction bases outside the gene matches: 8. Germline CDR1 is ENHRY and CDR2 is SYGVKD. As DNA, the CDR3 is TGTGCCATCAGCAGACAGGGGGGTCGTGATGAGCAGTTCTTC. Its translation is CAISRQGGRDEQFF.

V gene TRBV19 combines with J gene TRBJ2-2, with D perhaps matching TRBD2 (6 bases). The V gene's germline CDR1 is LNHDA and CDR2 SQIVND (reference sequence). CDR3 length equals 15 residues. The V end was cut by 8 bases, the J end by 3 bases, with 16 bases between. The chain's CDR3 is CASAGRGIDTGELFF. The CDR3 DNA reads as TGTGCCAGTGCCGGGAGAGGGATCGACACCGGGGAGCTGTTTTTT.

The chain uses TRBV19 and TRBJ2-3, with D unclear. The CDR3 has 15 amino acids. The germline CDR1 and CDR2 sequences are LNHDA and SQIVND (reference sequence). V was cut by 3 bases and J by 2 bases, with 12 bases left in between. The CDR3 DNA is TGTGCCAGTAGTATGCAGGCCACTCCCACAGATACGCAGTATTTT. Its translation is CASSMQATPTDTQYF.

This clone showed up just a few times. The rearrangement links TRBV28 to TRBJ1-2; D is unresolved. The CDR3 covers 11 residues. Germline CDR1 MDHEN, CDR2 SYDVKM. V lost 6 bases to trimming and J lost 4 bases, with 6 bases between them. The CDR3 DNA sequence: TGTGCCAGCAGCCCTAGCTATGGCTACACCTTC. Translation gives CASSPSYGYTF.

The chain joins TRBV5-6 to TRBJ1-2; 7 bases line up with TRBD1. CDR3 length: 15 amino acids. Germline V gene sequence: CDR1 SGHDT, CDR2 YYEEEE. J was trimmed by 0 bases and V by 4 bases; bases with no gene match: 6. The CDR3 is CASSRGQIPNYGYTF. The CDR3 DNA is TGTGCCAGCAGCCGGGGACAGATCCCTAACTATGGCTACACCTTC.

The chain recombines TRBV28 with TRBJ1-1; D gene ambiguous. From germline, CDR1 is MDHEN and CDR2 SYDVKM. Trimming cost V 7 bases and J 1 base, with 13 bases left between them. The CDR3 consists of 14 residues. Here the CDR3 DNA reads TGTGCCAGCACGCGGGTAGGGAGGAACACTGAAGCTTTCTTT. Its protein product is CASTRVGRNTEAFF.

The chain carries TRBV19 and TRBJ2-5, with D maybe TRBD1 (6 bases). The CDR3 length is 14 residues. Trimming pared 3 bases from V and 5 bases from J, leaving 13 bases between. Germline loops: CDR1 LNHDA, CDR2 SQIVND (reference sequence). The CDR3 nucleotides read TGTGCCAGTAGTATGGGCCAGGGGCCGGAGACCCAGTACTTC. This codes for CASSMGQGPETQYF.

This chain connects TRBV10-3 to TRBJ1-3; D is unclear. Germline V lookup: CDR1 ENHRY, CDR2 SYGVKD. V was cut by 0 bases and J by 0 bases, with 6 bases left in between. The CDR3 runs 15 residues. CDR3 nucleotides: TGTGCCATCAGTGAGTCTAAGAGCTCTGGAAACACCATATATTTT. Its protein is CAISESKSSGNTIYF.

This clone was observed a few times. The gene calls are TRBV9 and TRBJ1-1, with 7 bases matching TRBD1. This CDR3 comprises 14 residues. V shed 1 base and J 10 bases; nucleotides not matched to a gene: 10. Germline V CDR1 and CDR2: SGDLS, YYNGEE. CDR3 protein: CASSVRDRDDRAFF. CDR3 coding DNA: TGTGCCAGCAGCGTACGAGACAGGGATGACCGAGCTTTCTTT.

The rearrangement uses TRBV27 and TRBJ2-7; 10 bases line up with TRBD1. CDR1 MNHEY and CDR2 SMNVEV come from the germline V gene (reference sequence). There are 15 residues in the CDR3. The ends lost 4 bases at V and 7 bases at J; junction bases unmatched: 10. The CDR3 is CASSYRRQGAREQYF. CDR3 nucleotide sequence: TGTGCCAGCAGTTACCGACGACAGGGGGCGCGAGAGCAGTACTTC.

The rearrangement joins TRBV27 to TRBJ1-2, with 10 bases fitting TRBD1. Germline V gene lookup returns CDR1 MNHEY and CDR2 SMNVEV (reference sequence). V lost 1 base and J lost 4; bases outside the gene matches: 3. The CDR3 has 15 amino acids. The CDR3 is CASSLLGQGLYGYTF. The CDR3, as DNA: TGTGCCAGCAGTTTATTGGGACAGGGGCTCTATGGCTACACCTTC.

This chain connects TRBV28 to TRBJ2-5, with D possibly being TRBD1 (5 bases). Between the trimmed V and J ends, which lost 2 bases and 5 bases, there was a span of 15 bases. The germline gives CDR1 MDHEN, CDR2 SYDVKM. There are 15 residues in the CDR3. The CDR3 spells CASSLGQGAGETQYF. CDR3 sequence (DNA): TGTGCCAGCAGTTTAGGCCAAGGGGCTGGGGAGACCCAGTACTTC.

This chain links TRBV14 with TRBJ2-1; 13 bases are a match to TRBD2. Germline V lookup: CDR1 SGHDN, CDR2 FVKESK. This CDR3 comprises 17 residues. V shed 1 base and J 8 bases; nucleotides not matched to a gene: 8. The CDR3 coding sequence is TGTGCCAGCAGCCAAGTTCGGTGGACTAGCGGGAGCGATGAGCAGTTCTTC. Translating it yields CASSQVRWTSGSDEQFF.